The T cell receptor (beta chain) described here comes from a study of CD8 T cells in ankylosing spondylitis. The sample holds many counts of this clonotype. The authors made TCR beta libraries by quantitative 5'-RACE with molecular barcodes. TCRdb analysed the 5' RACE reads with MiXCR anew, one entry per CDR3 protein. The sample has some 250,000 distinct CDR3 sequences; about 10% are singletons. The clonotype originates from a male donor with ankylosing spondylitis or in good health (not recorded which). Sequencing used blood, either unsorted or a sorted T cell fraction (not recorded which).

CDR3 DNA: TGCAGTGCTGGACAGGTTCGGGAGACCCAGTACTTC. Its translation is CSAGQVRETQYF. This chain links TRBV20-1 with TRBJ2-5, with 7 bases fitting TRBD1. The CDR3 consists of 12 residues. V lost 5 bases, J lost 5 bases, and 5 bases stayed unmatched. CDR1 and CDR2 (germline): DFQATT, SNEGSKA (reference sequence).